The next 6 T cell receptor beta chains were all read from a single sample in a study of identical twins. One entry per CDR3 protein results from TCRdb running MiXCR on the 5' RACE reads. The sample shows 450,000 or so distinct CDR3 sequences, approximately 24% of them seen only once. The same specimen was also included in a second study, on T cells expressing NK-cell markers.

Sequencing used CD4+ T cells sorted from blood. The source of these receptors is a young woman in good health.

The chain combines TRBV20-1 with TRBJ2-7; TRBD2 matches 8 bases. CDR1 is DFQATT and CDR2 is SNEGSKA in the germline V gene (reference sequence). J was trimmed by 2 bases and V by 5 bases; bases with no gene match: 8. This CDR3 has 14 amino acids. CDR3 bases: TGCAGTGCTTTTAACCAGCGGGGGCCCTACGAGCAGTACTTC. Its translation: CSAFNQRGPYEQYF.

The gene calls are TRBV10-2 and TRBJ2-3; 7 bases fit TRBD2. V shed 4 bases, J shed 0 bases, and the junction held 4 bases outside the gene matches. The CDR3 runs to 15 residues. CDR1 WSHSY and CDR2 SAAADI come from the germline V gene. CDR3 residues: CASSARGLSTDTQYF. DNA of the CDR3: TGCGCCAGCAGTGCTCGGGGACTAAGCACAGATACGCAGTATTTT.

This clonotype was seen more than once but under ten times. This rearrangement joins TRBV5-1 to TRBJ1-2; D is uncertain. Germline V gives CDR1 SGHRS, CDR2 YFSETQ. V gave up 2 bases and J gave up 0 bases, with 11 bases separating them. The CDR3 sequence is 15 residues long. CDR3 in DNA: TGCGCCAGCAGCTTTCTCTCCGGATCTAACTATGGCTACACCTTC. Its protein product is CASSFLSGSNYGYTF.

CDR3 coding DNA: TGTGCCAGCAGTCGTTCCTGGGACAGTTCCTACGAGCAGTACTTC. It yields the protein CASSRSWDSSYEQYF. V usage is TRBV6-1 and J usage is TRBJ2-7, with 7 bases matching TRBD1. The CDR3 is 15 amino acids. The germline CDR1 and CDR2 sequences are MNHNS and SASEGT. J was trimmed by 1 base and V by 5 bases; bases with no gene match: 8.

V usage is TRBV7-9 and J usage is TRBJ2-5, with D hard to call. Germline-derived CDR1 and CDR2 are SEHNR and FQNEAQ (reference sequence). V lost 5 bases to trimming and J lost 5 bases, with 9 bases between them. The CDR3 has 12 residues. CDR3 protein: CASSPPFETQYF. The CDR3 DNA reads TGTGCCAGCAGCCCCCCTTTCGAGACCCAGTACTTC.

This clonotype was detected ten times or more. The V gene is TRBV10-3, the J gene TRBJ2-5; D unresolved. CDR1 and CDR2 (germline): ENHRY, SYGVKD. CDR3 length: 14 amino acids. Deletions cut 3 bases from V and 5 bases from J, with 13 bases between. The CDR3 bases are TGTGCCATCAGTGACGTGAGATATCAGGAGACCCAGTACTTC. Protein sequence: CAISDVRYQETQYF.